These 21 T cell receptor beta chains came from one sample sequenced in a study of HIV-infected patients and healthy controls. TCRdb recomputed calls from the 5' RACE reads with MiXCR, one row per CDR3 protein. The data contain some 67,000 distinct CDR3 sequences, roughly 16% of them singletons. Sample: CD4+ T cells from blood. These receptors all stem from a human donor in good health.

This clonotype was seen a handful of times. V is TRBV24-1 and J is TRBJ2-2; D ambiguous. The CDR3 is 14 residues long. Trimming pared 3 bases from V and 7 bases from J, leaving 11 bases between. CDR1 and CDR2 from the germline V gene are KGHDR and SFDVKD. Here the CDR3 reads CATSDRTRHGELFF. CDR3 nucleotide sequence: TGTGCCACCAGTGATCGAACCCGACACGGGGAGCTGTTTTTT.

This chain links TRBV7-9 with TRBJ2-2, with 7 bases that match TRBD1. Germline values: CDR1 SEHNR, CDR2 FQNEAQ (reference sequence). CDR3 length: 17 amino acids. The V gene end was trimmed by 4 bases and the J gene end by 4 bases; junction bases not matched to a gene: 12. This CDR3 reads CASSWPRGGRGTGELFF. In DNA form, the CDR3 reads TGTGCCAGCAGCTGGCCCAGAGGGGGCCGGGGCACCGGGGAGCTGTTTTTT.

This clonotype was seen ten or more times. The rearrangement joins TRBV18 to TRBJ2-3; 7 bases line up with TRBD2. The CDR3 is 14 amino acids. The germline CDR1 and CDR2 sequences are KGHSH and LQKENI. V dropped 4 bases and J dropped 2; count of bases not matched to a gene: 3. The CDR3 here is CASSREGVTDTQYF. The DNA of the CDR3 is TGTGCCAGCTCACGGGAGGGAGTCACAGATACGCAGTATTTT.

This clonotype was recorded many times. The V and J genes are TRBV29-1 and TRBJ1-1; possible D gene TRBD1, 6 bases. The germline CDR1 and CDR2 sequences are SQVTM and ANQGSEA. The CDR3 loop spans 11 amino acids. Trimming cost V 4 bases and J 10 bases, with 13 bases left between them. The CDR3 region has the DNA TGCAGCGTTGTACAGGGCGTCGGAGCTTTCTTT. The encoded protein is CSVVQGVGAFF.

The chain has TRBV5-4 and TRBJ1-1; possibly TRBD1 for D (5 bases). This CDR3 has 14 residues. Germline V gene data show CDR1 as SGHNT and CDR2 as YYREEE (reference sequence). V was clipped by 4 bases and J by 8 bases, with 18 bases between them. The CDR3 here is CASSIVDSALEAFF. The CDR3 DNA is TGTGCCAGCAGCATAGTTGACAGCGCATTAGAAGCTTTCTTT.

This clonotype was recorded at least ten times. V usage is TRBV5-1 and J usage is TRBJ1-1; D call uncertain. The V and J ends lost 4 bases and 1 base respectively, with 2 bases between them. The CDR3 totals 11 residues. Germline V gene data show CDR1 as SGHRS and CDR2 as YFSETQ. The CDR3 bases are TGCGCCAGCAGCCAGAACACTGAAGCTTTCTTT. It yields the protein CASSQNTEAFF.

The table lists this clonotype with many counts. This sequence joins TRBV20-1 and TRBJ2-3; D call uncertain. CDR3 length: 14 residues. Germline assignment: CDR1 DFQATT and CDR2 SNEGSKA (reference sequence). V gave up 6 bases and J gave up 1 base, with 14 bases separating them. The CDR3 bases are TGCAGTGCCAGTATGTCCGGTCGCACAGATACGCAGTATTTT. Translation: CSASMSGRTDTQYF.

This clonotype was found a few times. The chain is built from TRBV29-1 and TRBJ1-2; D ambiguous. V was clipped by 0 bases and J by 8 bases, with 4 bases between them. Germline V lookup: CDR1 SQVTM, CDR2 ANQGSEA. The CDR3 runs 10 residues. The CDR3 nucleotides read TGCAGCGTTGAAGACGGGGGCTACACCTTC. Its translation is CSVEDGGYTF.

This clonotype was seen a handful of times. The V call is TRBV10-3, the J call TRBJ1-4; no clear D. This CDR3 comprises 12 residues. Trimming took 8 bases from V and 2 from J, leaving 6 bases between them. Germline CDR1 is ENHRY and CDR2 is SYGVKD. The CDR3 bases are TGTGCCATCCGAGGTACTAATGAAAAACTGTTTTTT. Residues: CAIRGTNEKLFF.

This clonotype was counted a few times. The chain uses TRBV18 and TRBJ2-5; a possible D gene is TRBD1 (6 bases). Germline CDR1 KGHSH, CDR2 LQKENI. The CDR3 has 14 residues. V was trimmed by 3 bases and J by 7 bases, leaving 15 bases between them. The CDR3 protein is CASSPNREIGTQYF. CDR3 nucleotide sequence: TGTGCCAGCTCACCTAACAGGGAAATCGGGACCCAGTACTTC.

This clonotype was seen a few times. The chain employs TRBV20-1 and TRBJ1-6, with 8 bases identical to TRBD1. Germline CDR1 is DFQATT and CDR2 is SNEGSKA (reference sequence). The CDR3 spans 16 residues. Germline trimming cut 0 bases from V and 9 bases from J; bases unmatched to any gene: 10. The CDR3 is CSARDPGAGGSSPLHF. CDR3 DNA sequence: TGCAGTGCTAGAGACCCCGGGGCAGGGGGCTCTTCACCCCTCCACTTT.

This clonotype was seen a few times. V usage is TRBV5-1 and J usage is TRBJ1-5; a possible D gene is TRBD1 (5 bases). CDR3 length: 15 residues. Germline values: CDR1 SGHRS, CDR2 YFSETQ. The V end was cut by 0 bases, the J end by 0 bases, with 7 bases between. Here the CDR3 reads CASSLVGGSNQPQHF. The CDR3 DNA reads as TGCGCCAGCAGCTTGGTTGGGGGTAGCAATCAGCCCCAGCATTTT.

This clonotype was found a few times. The chain couples TRBV7-2 to TRBJ2-1, with D hard to call. Germline CDR1 and CDR2: SGHTA and FQGNSA. The CDR3 runs to 14 residues. V was trimmed by 5 bases and J by 1 base, leaving 9 bases between them. The CDR3 protein is CASSPETSYNEQFF. CDR3 nucleotide sequence: TGTGCCAGCAGCCCAGAGACTTCCTACAATGAGCAGTTCTTC.

This clonotype showed up just a few times. V is TRBV7-9 and J is TRBJ2-3; TRBD2 might be the D (6 bases). V shed 5 bases and J shed 1 base, with 13 bases lying between them. The CDR3 extends over 15 amino acids. Per germline, CDR1 SEHNR and CDR2 FQNEAQ (reference sequence). The CDR3 coding sequence is TGTGCCAGCAGCCCGCAGCGGGTCGGCACAGATACGCAGTATTTT. Translation: CASSPQRVGTDTQYF.

This clonotype was detected ten times or more. The rearrangement joins TRBV7-9 to TRBJ2-5; D not resolved. This CDR3 is built from 14 residues. Looked up from germline, CDR1 is SEHNR and CDR2 is FQNEAQ (reference sequence). Trimming stripped 2 bases from V and 1 base from J, with 8 bases between. Here the CDR3 reads CASSLTGSQETQYF. The CDR3 DNA is TGTGCCAGCAGCTTAACCGGCAGCCAAGAGACCCAGTACTTC.

V and J are TRBV15 and TRBJ1-1, with 9 bases lining up with TRBD1. The V and J ends lost 2 bases and 8 bases, in that order; junction bases with no gene match: 6. The V gene's germline CDR1 is LNHNV and CDR2 YYDKDF (reference sequence). The length of the CDR3 is 14 residues. The CDR3 DNA follows: TGTGCCACCAGCAGAATCGGACAGGGGTCAGAAGCTTTCTTT. It encodes CATSRIGQGSEAFF.

This clonotype was seen repeatedly, ten times or more. This rearrangement joins TRBV7-2 to TRBJ1-1; the D gene is possibly TRBD1 (5 bases). Germline CDR1 and CDR2: SGHTA and FQGNSA. V was pared by 6 bases and J by 3 bases, with 11 bases between. The CDR3 runs 13 residues. CDR3 in DNA: TGTGCCAGCAGGCCGTCGGGGCACACTGAAGCTTTCTTT. It yields the protein CASRPSGHTEAFF.

This clonotype was seen only a few times. This chain joins TRBV18 and TRBJ1-1; D might be TRBD1 (5 bases). V was clipped by 6 bases and J by 0 bases, with 14 bases between them. Germline values: CDR1 KGHSH, CDR2 LQKENI. The CDR3 is made up of 15 amino acids. CDR3 loop: CASSQGDSLNTEAFF. The CDR3 nucleotides read TGTGCCAGCTCCCAGGGCGACAGCTTGAACACTGAAGCTTTCTTT.

This clonotype was seen more than once but under ten times. The CDR3 DNA reads as TGCAGCGCTGGCATGGATCTCGGGGTGCGCGAGCAGTACTTC. Its protein is CSAGMDLGVREQYF. The genes are TRBV29-1 and TRBJ2-7; possible D gene TRBD2, 5 bases. V dropped 7 bases and J dropped 6 bases, with 22 bases sitting between them. CDR1 is SQVTM, CDR2 ANQGSEA, per germline. This CDR3 has 14 amino acids.

This clonotype occurred many times. The CDR3 reads CSVEKTDTQYF. The CDR3 DNA is TGCAGCGTTGAAAAAACAGATACGCAGTATTTT. The chain links TRBV29-1 to TRBJ2-3; D gene ambiguous. The V gene's germline CDR1 is SQVTM and CDR2 ANQGSEA. CDR3 size: 11 residues. With 2 bases removed from V and 3 bases from J, the gap between germline ends came to 3 bases.

This chain connects TRBV19 to TRBJ2-1; D gene uncertain. Germline V lookup: CDR1 LNHDA, CDR2 SQIVND (reference sequence). Trimming shortened V by 9 bases and J by 5 bases, and 14 bases separated the two germline ends. The CDR3 totals 13 residues. CDR3 sequence: CASEYPGHNEQFF. The CDR3 nucleotides are TGTGCCAGCGAATATCCTGGGCACAATGAGCAGTTCTTC. Filled out from reference TRBV19 and TRBJ2-1, the complete variable domain reads DGGITQSPKYLFRKEGQNVTLSCEQNLNHDAMYWYRQDPGQGLRLIYYSQIVNDFQKGDIAEGYSVSREKKESFPLTVTSAQKNPTAFYLCASEYPGHNEQFFGPGTRLTVL.